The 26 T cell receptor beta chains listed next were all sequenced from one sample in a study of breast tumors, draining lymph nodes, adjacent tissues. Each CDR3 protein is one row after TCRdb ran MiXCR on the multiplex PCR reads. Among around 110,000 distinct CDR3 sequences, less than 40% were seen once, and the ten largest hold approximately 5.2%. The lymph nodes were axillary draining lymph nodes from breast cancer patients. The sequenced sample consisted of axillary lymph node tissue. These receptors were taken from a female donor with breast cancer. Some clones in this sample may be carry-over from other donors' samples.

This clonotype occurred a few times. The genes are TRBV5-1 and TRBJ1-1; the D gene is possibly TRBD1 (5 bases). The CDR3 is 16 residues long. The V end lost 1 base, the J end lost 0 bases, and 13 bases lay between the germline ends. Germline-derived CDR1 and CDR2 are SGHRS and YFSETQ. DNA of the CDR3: TGCGCCAGCAGCTTGCGCGGGGGAATGATGAACACTGAAGCTTTCTTT. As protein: CASSLRGGMMNTEAFF.

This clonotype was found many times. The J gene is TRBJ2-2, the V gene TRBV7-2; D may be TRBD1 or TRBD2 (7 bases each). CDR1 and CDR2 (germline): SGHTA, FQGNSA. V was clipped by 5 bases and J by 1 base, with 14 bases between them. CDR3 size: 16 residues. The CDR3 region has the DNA TGTGCCAGCAGCACCAGGGGGGGACAGAACACCGGGGAGCTGTTTTTT. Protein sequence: CASSTRGGQNTGELFF.

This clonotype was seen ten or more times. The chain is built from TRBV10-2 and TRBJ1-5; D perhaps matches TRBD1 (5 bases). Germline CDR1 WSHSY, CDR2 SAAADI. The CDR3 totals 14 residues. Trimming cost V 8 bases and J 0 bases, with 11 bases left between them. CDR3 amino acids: CASGDGYSNQPQHF. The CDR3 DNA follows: TGCGCCAGCGGGGACGGTTATAGCAATCAGCCCCAGCATTTT.

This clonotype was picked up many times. CDR3: CASTIPSGDLNEQFF. In DNA, the CDR3 is TGTGCCAGCACCATCCCTAGCGGGGATCTAAATGAGCAGTTCTTC. The chain recombines TRBV7-8 with TRBJ2-1; 9 nucleotides line up with TRBD2. The V gene's germline CDR1 is SGHVS and CDR2 FQNEAQ. The CDR3 is made up of 15 amino acids. After removal of 7 bases from V and 7 bases from J, the junction contained 11 bases not matched to a gene.

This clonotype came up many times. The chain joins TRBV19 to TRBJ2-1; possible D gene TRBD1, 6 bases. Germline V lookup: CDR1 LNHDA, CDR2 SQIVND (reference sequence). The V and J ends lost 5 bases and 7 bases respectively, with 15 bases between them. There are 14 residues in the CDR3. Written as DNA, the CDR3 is TGTGCCAGTAGTCCACATACAGGGTTTAATGAGCAGTTCTTC. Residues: CASSPHTGFNEQFF.

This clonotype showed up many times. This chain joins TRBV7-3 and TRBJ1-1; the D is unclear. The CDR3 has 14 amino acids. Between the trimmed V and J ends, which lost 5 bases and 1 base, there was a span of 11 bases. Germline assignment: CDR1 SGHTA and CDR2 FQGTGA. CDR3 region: CASSPLGSNTEAFF. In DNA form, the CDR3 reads TGTGCCAGCAGCCCCCTCGGTTCGAACACTGAAGCTTTCTTT.

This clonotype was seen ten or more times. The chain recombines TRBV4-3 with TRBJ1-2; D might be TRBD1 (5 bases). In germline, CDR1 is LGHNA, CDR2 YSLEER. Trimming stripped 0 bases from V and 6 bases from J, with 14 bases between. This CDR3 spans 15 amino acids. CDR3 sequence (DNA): TGCGCCAGCAGCCAAGATTTTGGGGGTGGGCATGGCTACACCTTC. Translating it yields CASSQDFGGGHGYTF.

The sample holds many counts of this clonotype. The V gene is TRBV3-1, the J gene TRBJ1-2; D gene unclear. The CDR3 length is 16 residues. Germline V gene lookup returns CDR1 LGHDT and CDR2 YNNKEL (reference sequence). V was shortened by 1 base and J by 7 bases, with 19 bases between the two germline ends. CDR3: CASSQGSQPTVSGYTF. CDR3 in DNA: TGTGCCAGCAGCCAAGGTTCGCAGCCGACCGTCTCTGGCTACACCTTC.

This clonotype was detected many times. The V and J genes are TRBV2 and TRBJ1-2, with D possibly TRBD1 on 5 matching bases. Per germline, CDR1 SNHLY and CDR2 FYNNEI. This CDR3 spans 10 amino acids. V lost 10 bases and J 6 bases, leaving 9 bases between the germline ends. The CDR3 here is CATQDHGYTF. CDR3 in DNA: TGTGCCACACAGGACCATGGCTACACCTTC. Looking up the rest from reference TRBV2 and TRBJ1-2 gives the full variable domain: EPEVTQTPSHQVTQMGQEVILRCVPISNHLYFYWYRQILGQKVEFLVSFYNNEISEKSEIFDDQFSVERPDGSNFTLKIRSTKLEDSAMYFCATQDHGYTFGSGTRLTVV.

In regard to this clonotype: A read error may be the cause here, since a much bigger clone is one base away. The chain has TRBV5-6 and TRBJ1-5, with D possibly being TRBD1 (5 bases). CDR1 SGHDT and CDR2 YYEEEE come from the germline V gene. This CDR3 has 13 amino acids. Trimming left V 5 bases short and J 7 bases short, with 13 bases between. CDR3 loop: CASSRSGTQPQHF. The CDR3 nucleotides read TGTGCCAGCAGTCGAAGCGGGACCCAGCCCCAGCATTTT. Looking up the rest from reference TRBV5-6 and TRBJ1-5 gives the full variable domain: DAGVTQSPTHLIKTRGQQVTLRCSPKSGHDTVSWYQQALGQGPQFIFQYYEEEERQRGNFPDRFSGHQFPNYSSELNVNALLLGDSALYLCASSRSGTQPQHFGDGTRLSIL.

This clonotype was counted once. The CDR3 region is CASSEGGFRGEKLFF. The CDR3 DNA reads as TGTGCCAGCAGTGAAGGGGGGTTTAGGGGTGAAAAACTGTTTTTT. The chain uses TRBV6-1 and TRBJ1-4, with D possibly being TRBD1 (5 bases). CDR3 size: 15 residues. Germline V gene sequence: CDR1 MNHNS, CDR2 SASEGT. Trimming shortened V by 1 base and J by 7 bases, and 13 bases separated the two germline ends.

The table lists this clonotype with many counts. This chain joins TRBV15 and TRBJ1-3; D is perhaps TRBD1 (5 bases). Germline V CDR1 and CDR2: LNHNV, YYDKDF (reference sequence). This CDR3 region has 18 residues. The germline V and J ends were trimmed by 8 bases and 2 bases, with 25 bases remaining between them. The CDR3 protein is CATAKGRAEWSAGNTIYF. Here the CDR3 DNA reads TGTGCCACCGCAAAGGGCAGGGCAGAATGGAGTGCTGGAAACACCATATATTTT.

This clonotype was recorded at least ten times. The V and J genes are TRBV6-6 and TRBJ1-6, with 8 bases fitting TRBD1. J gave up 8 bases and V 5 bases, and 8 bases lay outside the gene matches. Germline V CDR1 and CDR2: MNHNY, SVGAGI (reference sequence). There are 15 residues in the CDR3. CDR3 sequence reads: CASSHGTGGHSPLHF. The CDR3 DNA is TGTGCCAGCAGTCACGGGACAGGAGGTCATTCACCCCTCCACTTT.

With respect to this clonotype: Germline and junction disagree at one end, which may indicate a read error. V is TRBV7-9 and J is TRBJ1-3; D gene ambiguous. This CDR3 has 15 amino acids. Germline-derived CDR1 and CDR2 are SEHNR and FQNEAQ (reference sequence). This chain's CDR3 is CAGSLARTSGNTIYF. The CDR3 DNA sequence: TGCGCCGGCAGCTTAGCGCGGACGTCCGGAAACACCATATATTTT.

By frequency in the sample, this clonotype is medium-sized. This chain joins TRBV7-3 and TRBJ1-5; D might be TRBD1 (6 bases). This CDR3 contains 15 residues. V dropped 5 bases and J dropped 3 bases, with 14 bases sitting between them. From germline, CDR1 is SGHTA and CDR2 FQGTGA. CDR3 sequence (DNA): TGTGCCAGCAGCCACCGAGGGGGAACCAATCAGCCCCAGCATTTT. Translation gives CASSHRGGTNQPQHF.

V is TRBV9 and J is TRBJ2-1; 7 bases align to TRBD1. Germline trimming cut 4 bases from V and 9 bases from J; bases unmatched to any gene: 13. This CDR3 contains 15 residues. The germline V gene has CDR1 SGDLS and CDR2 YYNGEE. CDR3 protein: CASSPGTASFSEQFF. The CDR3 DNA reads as TGTGCCAGCAGCCCCGGGACAGCCTCCTTCAGTGAGCAGTTCTTC.

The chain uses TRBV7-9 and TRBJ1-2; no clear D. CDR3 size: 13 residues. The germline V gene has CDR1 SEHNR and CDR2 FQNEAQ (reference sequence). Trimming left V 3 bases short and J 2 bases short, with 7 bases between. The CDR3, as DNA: TGTGCCAGCAGCTTTGGCGGGAACTATGGCTACACCTTC. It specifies CASSFGGNYGYTF. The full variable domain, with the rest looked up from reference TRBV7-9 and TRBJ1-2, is DTGVSQNPRHKITKRGQNVTFRCDPISEHNRLYWYRQTLGQGPEFLTYFQNEAQLEKSRLLSDRFSAERPKGSFSTLEIQRTEQGDSAMYLCASSFGGNYGYTFGSGTRLTVV.

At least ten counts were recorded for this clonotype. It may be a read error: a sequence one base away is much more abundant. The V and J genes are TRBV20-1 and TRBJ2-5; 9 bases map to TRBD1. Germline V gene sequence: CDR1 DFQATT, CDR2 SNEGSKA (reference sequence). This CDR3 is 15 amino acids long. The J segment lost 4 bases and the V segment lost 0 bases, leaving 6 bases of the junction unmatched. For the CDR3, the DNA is TGCAGTGCTAGAGATCAGGACAGGGGCACAGAGACCCAGTACTTC. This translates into CSARDQDRGTETQYF.

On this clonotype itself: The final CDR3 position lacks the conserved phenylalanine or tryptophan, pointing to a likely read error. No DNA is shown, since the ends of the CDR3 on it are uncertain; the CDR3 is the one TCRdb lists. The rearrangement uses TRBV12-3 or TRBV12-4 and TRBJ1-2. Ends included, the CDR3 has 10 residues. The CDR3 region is CASSLRGYAL.

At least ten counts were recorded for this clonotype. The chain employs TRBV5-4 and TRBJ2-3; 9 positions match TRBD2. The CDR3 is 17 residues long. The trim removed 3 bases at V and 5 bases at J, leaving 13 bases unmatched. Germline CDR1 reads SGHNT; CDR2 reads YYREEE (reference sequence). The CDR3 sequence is CASSSRRGSGSIDTQYF. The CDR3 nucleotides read TGTGCCAGCAGCTCCAGGAGGGGTAGCGGGAGTATAGATACGCAGTATTTT.

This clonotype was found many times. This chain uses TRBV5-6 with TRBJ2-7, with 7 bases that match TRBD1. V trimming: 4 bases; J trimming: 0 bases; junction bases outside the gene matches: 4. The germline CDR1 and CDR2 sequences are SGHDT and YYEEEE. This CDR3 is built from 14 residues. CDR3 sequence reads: CASSVDRSSYEQYF. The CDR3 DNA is TGTGCCAGCAGCGTGGACAGGAGCTCCTACGAGCAGTACTTC. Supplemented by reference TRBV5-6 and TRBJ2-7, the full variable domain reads DAGVTQSPTHLIKTRGQQVTLRCSPKSGHDTVSWYQQALGQGPQFIFQYYEEEERQRGNFPDRFSGHQFPNYSSELNVNALLLGDSALYLCASSVDRSSYEQYFGPGTRLTVT.

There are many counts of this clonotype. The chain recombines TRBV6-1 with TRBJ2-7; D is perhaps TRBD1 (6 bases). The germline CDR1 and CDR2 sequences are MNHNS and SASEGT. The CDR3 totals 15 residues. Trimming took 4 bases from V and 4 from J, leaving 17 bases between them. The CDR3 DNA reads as TGTGCCAGCAGTGCCTGGGGGCTGGGCGGGTACGAGCAGTACTTC. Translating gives CASSAWGLGGYEQYF.

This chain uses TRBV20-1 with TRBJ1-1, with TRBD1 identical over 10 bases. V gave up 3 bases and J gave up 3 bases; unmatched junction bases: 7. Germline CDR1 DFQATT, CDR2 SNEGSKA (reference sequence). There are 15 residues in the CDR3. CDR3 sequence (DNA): TGCAGTGCTAGGAGACAGGGGGCGGGTCACACTGAAGCTTTCTTT. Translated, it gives CSARRQGAGHTEAFF.

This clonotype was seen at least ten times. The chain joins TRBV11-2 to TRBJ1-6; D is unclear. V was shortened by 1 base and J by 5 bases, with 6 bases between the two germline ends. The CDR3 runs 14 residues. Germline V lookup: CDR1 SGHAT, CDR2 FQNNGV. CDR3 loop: CASSLAGDNSPLHF. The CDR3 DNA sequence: TGTGCCAGCAGCTTAGCCGGGGATAATTCACCCCTCCACTTT.

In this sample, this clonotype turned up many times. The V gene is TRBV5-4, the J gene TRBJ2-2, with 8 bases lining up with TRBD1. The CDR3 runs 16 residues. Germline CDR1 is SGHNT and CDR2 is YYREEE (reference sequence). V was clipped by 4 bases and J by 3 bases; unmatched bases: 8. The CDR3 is CASSRGQAGYTGELFF. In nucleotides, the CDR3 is TGTGCCAGCAGCCGGGGACAGGCGGGCTACACCGGGGAGCTGTTTTTT.

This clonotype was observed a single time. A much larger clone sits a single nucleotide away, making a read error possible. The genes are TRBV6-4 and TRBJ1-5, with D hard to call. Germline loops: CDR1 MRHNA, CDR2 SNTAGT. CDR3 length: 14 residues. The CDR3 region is CTSSPDGGNQPQHF. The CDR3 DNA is TGTACCAGCAGCCCCGACGGTGGAAATCAGCCCCAGCATTTT.